This T cell receptor (beta chain) was profiled in a study of cytomegalovirus exposure and HLA in healthy donors (dated by TCRdb to between 2016 and 2019). A note on the overall study: An earlier analysis of approximately 640 of the donors reported 250 to 300 Gb of sequence data and around 110 million unique TCR beta sequences from 190 million or so T cells. A later genetic analysis took genome-wide SNP genotypes for about three fifths of the 666 donors and used that subset as a discovery cohort. The genetic ancestry cluster associated with self-reported Caucasian donors included over 65% of the roughly 410 genotyped donors. An earlier analysis of 587 of the donors used high-throughput TCR beta sequencing to judge whether each TCR beta V gene segment behaved as functional or pseudogenic. Using immunosequencing, the study profiled T cell repertoires from around 670 subjects and related those repertoires to cytomegalovirus serostatus. The number of donors typed differed by locus, with roughly 629-640 for A, B, C, DRB1 and DQB1, around 500 for DQA1, about 610 for DPA1, and around 460 for DPB1. To predict cytomegalovirus infection status, the study combined high-throughput TCR immunosequencing, statistical association of individual TCRs with disease status, and machine learning. The aim of the study was to test whether cataloging public T cell receptors could identify signatures of past pathogen exposure. Along with the roughly 700-subject first cohort, a separate validation cohort of around 120 different subjects was used. An early release that covered approximately 600 HLA-typed donors contained approximately 300 gigabases of sequencing data and tens of millions of unique TCR sequences. In the later analysis, no new phenotypic data were used to find candidate immune exposures; instead, reliance was placed on TCR beta sequences and their occurrence across donors. Roughly 5 DR-DQ haplotypes were handled as single units for association and clustering, since linkage in the cohort was strong. All discovery cohort repertoires had been generated using a single sequencing platform. To study patterns of TCR occurrence, a later analysis re-analyzed previously published TCR beta repertoires from more than 550 donors and added high-resolution HLA genotyping. Both class I and class II loci were covered by HLA typing, at four-digit resolution. Among around 400 genotyped donors of the cohort, an average of around 240,000 unique TCR beta nucleotide sequences were sequenced per donor, around 18% of them non-productive. Donor age, sex, ethnicity and CMV serostatus were compiled alongside the repertoire data.

Remarks on this clone: Its cognate antigen has yet to be identified. The record has no base qualities; no much larger clone is one base away.

The CDR3 runs 16 residues from the cysteine to the phenylalanine. The sequence is cut down to CDR3 DNA, 48 bases in frame from base 1. After removal of 4 bases from V and 10 bases from J, the junction retains 9 bases not matched to a gene. Via the germline V gene, CDR1 is SGDLS and CDR2 YYNGEE. Receptors were amplified or captured by the immunoSEQ multiplex PCR assay. A mixture of 60 forward primers for TCR Vbeta segments and 13 reverse primers for TCR Jbeta segments was used in the multiplex PCR. The CDR3 region of rearranged TCR beta genes was amplified from genomic DNA with a multiplex PCR assay. The amplified TCR beta libraries were sequenced on the Illumina HiSeq System as 87-base-pair reads. In the source study's methods: A later analysis counted about 80 million unique TCR beta chains across the 550 to 800 repertoires, and around 9.9 million of these chains were shared by at least two donors. Raw reads were error-corrected and collapsed into unique sequences by a nearest-neighbor algorithm in which closely related sequences were merged to remove PCR and sequencing errors. To assign V, D and J gene segments, CDR3 sequences were aligned to IMGT reference sequences. For a sequence to be retained, a match of at least six nucleotides was required to both a V gene segment and a J gene segment. A rearrangement counted as productive if the CDR3 had no stop codons and remained in frame with V and J, and every other rearrangement counted as non-productive. Following IMGT convention, CDR3 was defined as the stretch from the second conserved V-encoded cysteine up to the conserved J-encoded phenylalanine. In an earlier analysis of approximately 590 of the donors, sequences lacking an unambiguous match to a single V gene segment were excluded. In an earlier analysis of roughly 600 of the donors, a V segment was called functional when productive rearrangements were above 56.7%, and segregating when the standard deviation between donors exceeded 5%. A statistical classification framework was built to diagnose cytomegalovirus status from the catalog of TCR beta chain sequences. V and J gene assignment, in a later analysis, came from comparing TCR nucleotide sequences with IMGT/GENE-DB human TR gene sequences. In a later analysis, CDR3 sequences and most-parsimonious VDJ recombination scenarios were assigned using the TCRdist pipeline. A later analysis defined each TCR beta chain by its CDR3 amino acid sequence plus V-gene family, and excluded reads lacking a unique V-gene family. To address suspected cross-contamination and a sequencing artifact, a later analysis removed under 600 highly shared, low-generation-probability nucleotide sequences. A later analysis calculated a clonal expansion index for each public chain from normalized within-repertoire ranks of inferred template counts. A later analysis computed generation probabilities with a VDJ recombination model fitted to out-of-frame rearrangements, and checked the results against IGoR. A later analysis scored TCR-TCR, TCR-HLA and TCR-CMV co-occurrence with hypergeometric tests, applying a repertoire-size bias correction to TCR pairs. In a later analysis, false discovery rates were estimated by permuting HLA or CMV assignments 20 times. In a later analysis, co-occurring TCRs were grouped with DBSCAN, and TCRdist sequence similarity was added when clustering was performed within HLA-allele-positive subsets. For co-occurrence clustering, repertoires with fewer than 30,000 or more than 120,000 public chains were excluded, along with four or five repertoires with anomalous nucleotide sharing. Entries here come from immuneACCESS through TCRdb and include only in-frame sequences with V and J called. Some clones fail to appear in such tables; in the studies checked, an unresolved V gene covers under half of the shortfall, and the cause of the remainder is unknown. The DNA was the basis for D and trimming; V, J and clone size are from that table. The table for this sample lists around 120,000 clones; around 80% of them were counted only once. Around 4.5% of the sample is taken by the ten largest.

Points the paper makes about the study in general: When HLA alleles, especially DR and DQ, strongly co-occurred, TCR associations were difficult to assign to individual alleles. Because counts were too low, seventeen rarely observed V segments, including chromosome 9 orphons, were left out of the earlier analysis of approximately 580 of the donors. In an earlier analysis of 450 to 750 of the donors, most TCR beta V segments appeared in productive rearrangements about 90% or about 30% of the time, broadly matching IMGT annotations. In a later analysis, most CMV-associated TCR beta chains were found to appear HLA-restricted, with HLA associations seemingly driven largely by CMV exposure. Some IMGT-functional V segments, including TRBV6-2 and TRBV6-3, could not be distinguished by the 87-base-pair reads and were therefore excluded. The authors suggested that the approach could potentially be generalized to other disease states and immunological phenotypes. Roughly uniform sequencing depth across donors was assumed in presence/absence analyses, although this assumption may not hold. Cytomegalovirus status was reported to be diagnosed by the classifier with high specificity and sensitivity in both the original and validation cohorts. Most TCR sequences were seen in very few donors, while some public TCRs were found in many individuals. A later genetic analysis associated a missense DCLRE1C variant with V-gene and J-gene trimming of TCR beta chains, and an independent cohort replicated the association. In vitro tests confirmed that a few of the cytomegalovirus-associated TCR beta chains recognize cytomegalovirus antigens. Because HLA typing was unavailable for some donors at each locus, only the typed subset was used in association tests. Specific HLA alleles were associated with 16,951 TCR beta sequences at a false discovery rate of 0.05 in a later analysis. CMV serostatus was the only immune exposure information available for the cohort. According to a later analysis, parvovirus B19, influenza, CMV and Epstein-Barr virus appeared linked to several top co-occurrence clusters. Linkage disequilibrium might explain the correlated functional status among segregating V segments, but an unknown experimental factor could not be excluded. The study gave a list of some 150 TCR beta chains associated with cytomegalovirus. A cluster of highly shared sequence variants was judged likely to be a technical artifact of the sequencing pipeline. The cohort was sequenced for TCR beta chains only, and without alpha or paired-chain data the features that could be detected were limited. A later analysis found that TCR association rates varied across HLA loci, with DRB1 alleles showing the most associated TCRs and HLA-C alleles the fewest. Compared with the roughly 600-donor mean, donors in an Asian-associated ancestry cluster had fewer N-insertions in productive TCRs, according to a later genetic analysis. Compared with equally common non-associated chains, HLA-associated TCR beta chains in a later analysis were more clonally expanded and had lower generation probabilities. A further reported finding was that TCR beta sequences accurately predicted the HLA-A and HLA-B alleles for most subjects in the first cohort.

The cohort consisted of some 670 healthy bone marrow donors. All cohort members were sampled while nominally healthy, although unrecorded immune exposures were likely present. The donor was CMV seropositive and belonged to the group of a few hundred seropositive cohort members. Each donor provided a peripheral blood sample, and peripheral blood mononuclear cells were used for TCR beta sequencing. Genomic DNA was extracted from the blood cell samples with the Qiagen DNeasy Blood Extraction Kit. Sequenced material: PBMCs. In this chain, TRBV9 is recombined with TRBJ2-2, with 14 bases matching TRBD2. This clonotype originated in a man aged 25-45 years in good health and CMV-seropositive. At the DNA level, the sequence is TGTGCCAGCAGCCCTGGGACTAGCGGGAGTAGTGTGGAGCTGTTTTTT. It translates as CASSPGTSGSSVELFF.